The clone carrying this T cell receptor beta chain occurred a few times. Its target is unknown. This sample was taken from a study of CD8 T cells in ankylosing spondylitis. Study-level results: As reported, disease-linked clones showed significant enrichment in matched ankylosing spondylitis synovial fluid. Some motif variants had been reported before (in reactive arthritis synovial fluid and blood).

CDR3 length equals 18 residues. Germline V gene data show CDR1 as LGHNA and CDR2 as YNFKEQ. The junction had 11 bases not matched to a gene; V was cut back by 2 bases and J by 5 bases. TCRdb itself ran the 5' RACE reads through MiXCR, one entry per CDR3 protein. The data hold 85,000 to 100,000 distinct CDR3 sequences, with about 9% observed a single time. The chain links TRBV4-2 to TRBJ2-3; 12 bases are a match to TRBD2. This receptor was identified in a male donor with ankylosing spondylitis or in good health (not recorded which). Sequencing input: blood, either unsorted or a sorted T cell fraction (not recorded which). The CDR3 protein is CASSQFLAGGEAKDTQYF. CDR3 nucleotides: TGTGCCAGCAGCCAATTTCTAGCGGGGGGGGAGGCTAAAGATACGCAGTATTTT.